The 30 T cell receptor beta chains reported below all come from one sample, sequenced in a study of T cell responses to AZD1222 COVID-19 vaccine. Using immunoSEQ multiplex PCR, the repertoire was profiled, and TCRdb retains in-frame clones only, with some absent. The sample records about 160,000 clones, approximately 88% being singletons. The sample was peripheral blood, taken 28 days after the second AZD1222 dose. All receptors come from an adult who received the AZD1222 COVID-19 vaccine.

The sample holds one count of this clone. The V call is TRBV11-2, the J call TRBJ2-1, with 13 positions matching TRBD2. Trimming at V came to 0 bases and at J to 8 bases, leaving 13 bases not matched to a gene. The germline V gene encodes CDR1 SGHAT and CDR2 FQNNGV. CDR3 length: 19 residues. The CDR3 region is CASSLDTSGGAGERYEQFF. The CDR3 DNA follows: TGTGCCAGCAGCTTAGATACTAGCGGGGGGGCCGGGGAACGCTATGAGCAGTTCTTC.

This chain links TRBV9 with TRBJ2-1; a possible D gene is TRBD1 (5 bases). The CDR3 covers 18 residues. V lost 2 bases and J lost 2, with 20 bases in between. CDR1 and CDR2 from the germline V gene are SGDLS and YYNGEE. The CDR3 here is CASSVTAQGTNPYNEQFF. CDR3 DNA: TGTGCCAGCAGCGTTACTGCCCAGGGAACCAACCCCTACAATGAGCAGTTCTTC.

The CDR3 protein is CASSNESGETQYF. DNA for the CDR3: TGTGCCAGCAGCAACGAATCGGGGGAGACCCAGTACTTC. This chain links TRBV7-9 with TRBJ2-5, with a weak D call TRBD2 (5 bases). Deletions cut 5 bases from V and 5 bases from J, with 12 bases between. CDR3 length: 13 residues. The germline V gene has CDR1 SEHNR and CDR2 FQNEAQ (reference sequence).

V and J are TRBV30 and TRBJ1-1; D gene uncertain. Germline V gives CDR1 GTSNPN, CDR2 SVGIG (reference sequence). Trimming shortened V by 5 bases and J by 1 base, and 11 bases separated the two germline ends. The CDR3 totals 13 residues. CDR3 residues: CAWGQTPNTEAFF. The CDR3 DNA sequence: TGTGCCTGGGGGCAGACACCGAACACTGAAGCTTTCTTT.

The chain carries TRBV6-5 and TRBJ2-7; 8 nucleotides align to TRBD1. CDR1 and CDR2 (germline): MNHEY, SVGAGI. Unmatched junction bases numbered 4, after V lost 4 bases and J lost 8 bases. CDR3 length: 12 residues. The CDR3 sequence is CASSSGQAKQYF. In DNA, the CDR3 is TGTGCCAGCAGTTCGGGACAGGCCAAGCAGTACTTC.

The chain couples TRBV24-1 to TRBJ1-2; D unclear. The CDR3 extends over 12 amino acids. The V gene lost 9 bases and the J gene lost 4 bases, with 11 bases spanning the gap. Germline V gives CDR1 KGHDR, CDR2 SFDVKD. The CDR3 DNA is TGTGCCACCGGCCCAGGCCCCTATGGCTACACCTTC. It specifies CATGPGPYGYTF.

V and J are TRBV11-2 and TRBJ2-7; unclear D gene. Looked up from germline, CDR1 is SGHAT and CDR2 is FQNNGV. V lost 5 bases and J lost 2, with 4 bases in between. The CDR3 has 11 amino acids. Here the CDR3 DNA reads TGTGCCAGCAGCACCGCCTACGAGCAGTACTTC. Its translation is CASSTAYEQYF. Together with reference TRBV11-2 and TRBJ2-7, the CDR3 gives the full variable domain: EAGVAQSPRYKIIEKRQSVAFWCNPISGHATLYWYQQILGQGPKLLIQFQNNGVVDDSQLPKDRFSAERLKGVDSTLKIQPAKLEDSAVYLCASSTAYEQYFGPGTRLTVT.

This sequence joins TRBV7-9 and TRBJ2-7; TRBD1 agrees at 7 bases. V was clipped by 2 bases and J by 5 bases; unmatched bases: 3. CDR3 length: 13 amino acids. CDR1 and CDR2 from the germline V gene are SEHNR and FQNEAQ (reference sequence). In nucleotides, the CDR3 is TGTGCCAGCAGCTTATTAGGGGGCAACGAGCAGTACTTC. Residues: CASSLLGGNEQYF.

V and J are TRBV24-1 and TRBJ2-1; D unclear. Per germline, CDR1 KGHDR and CDR2 SFDVKD. Trimming pared 3 bases from V and 0 bases from J, leaving 5 bases between. CDR3 size: 14 residues. CDR3 sequence (DNA): TGTGCCACCAGTGATGAGAGCTCCTACAATGAGCAGTTCTTC. It codes for CATSDESSYNEQFF.

This chain links TRBV12-3 or TRBV12-4 with TRBJ2-7, with 7 bases fitting TRBD2. The CDR3 loop spans 12 amino acids. With 5 bases clipped from V and 7 bases from J, the junction kept 5 bases outside the gene matches. CDR3 in amino acids: CASSPRGREQYF. The CDR3 nucleotides are TGTGCCAGCAGTCCGCGGGGGAGGGAGCAGTACTTC.

The J gene is TRBJ1-2, the V gene TRBV25-1; D is undetermined. The CDR3 contains 12 residues. The V end lost 2 bases, the J end lost 4 bases, and 5 bases lay between the germline ends. Germline CDR1 is MGHDK and CDR2 is SYGVNS. The CDR3 here is CASSEPGYGYTF. The CDR3 DNA is TGTGCCAGCAGTGAACCCGGCTATGGCTACACCTTC.

This chain uses TRBV18 with TRBJ1-1; no definite D call. The germline V gene encodes CDR1 KGHSH and CDR2 LQKENI. The CDR3 has 14 amino acids. V was trimmed by 3 bases and J by 2 bases, leaving 10 bases between them. CDR3: CASSPEYSNTEAFF. CDR3 DNA sequence: TGTGCCAGCTCACCCGAATACAGCAACACTGAAGCTTTCTTT.

The gene calls are TRBV5-1 and TRBJ2-1, with 14 positions matching TRBD2. The CDR3 extends over 14 amino acids. V lost 3 bases to trimming and J lost 10 bases; unmatched junction nucleotides: 3. The germline CDR1 and CDR2 sequences are SGHRS and YFSETQ. In nucleotides, the CDR3 is TGCGCCAGCAGCTCGGGACTAGCGGGGGTCGAGCAGTTCTTC. Amino acid sequence: CASSSGLAGVEQFF.

This sequence joins TRBV19 and TRBJ2-7; D perhaps matches TRBD1 (5 bases). The CDR3 consists of 12 residues. Germline V lookup: CDR1 LNHDA, CDR2 SQIVND (reference sequence). The V end was cut by 6 bases, the J end by 6 bases, with 12 bases between. The CDR3 DNA follows: TGTGCCAGTAGGGGGCACCGAGGCGAGCAGTACTTC. Translating gives CASRGHRGEQYF. Together with reference TRBV19 and TRBJ2-7, the CDR3 gives the full variable domain: DGGITQSPKYLFRKEGQNVTLSCEQNLNHDAMYWYRQDPGQGLRLIYYSQIVNDFQKGDIAEGYSVSREKKESFPLTVTSAQKNPTAFYLCASRGHRGEQYFGPGTRLTVT.

In nucleotides, the CDR3 is TGCAGCGTTATGGGACAGGGAGGGCAGCCCCAGCATTTT. Its protein product is CSVMGQGGQPQHF. The V call is TRBV29-1, the J call TRBJ1-5, with 9 bases aligning to TRBD1. The V and J ends lost 5 bases and 7 bases, in that order; junction bases with no gene match: 6. Germline V gene data show CDR1 as SQVTM and CDR2 as ANQGSEA. The CDR3 sequence is 13 residues long.

This chain uses TRBV4-3 with TRBJ2-7; TRBD1 matches 11 bases. The germline V gene encodes CDR1 LGHNA and CDR2 YSLEER. J lost 3 bases, V lost 3 bases, and 7 bases had no gene match. The CDR3 is made up of 16 amino acids. CDR3 nucleotides: TGCGCCAGCAGCCATCAGACCGGGACAGGGGGCTACGAGCAGTACTTC. This codes for CASSHQTGTGGYEQYF.

V usage is TRBV4-3 and J usage is TRBJ1-5; D remains unclear. V was trimmed by 0 bases and J by 6 bases, leaving 6 bases between them. Germline CDR1 LGHNA, CDR2 YSLEER. The CDR3 length is 13 residues. CDR3 in amino acids: CASSQDFGQPQHF. CDR3 in DNA: TGCGCCAGCAGCCAAGATTTTGGTCAGCCCCAGCATTTT.

The chain recombines TRBV6-5 with TRBJ1-1, with D perhaps TRBD1 (6 bases). Per the germline V gene, CDR1 is MNHEY and CDR2 is SVGAGI. Trimming stripped 5 bases from V and 4 bases from J, with 11 bases between. The CDR3 loop spans 13 amino acids. Here the CDR3 reads CASSITGFTEAFF. The CDR3 DNA reads TGTGCCAGCAGTATCACAGGGTTCACTGAAGCTTTCTTT.

The chain recombines TRBV9 with TRBJ1-4; D gene uncertain. CDR3 length equals 15 residues. Per the germline V gene, CDR1 is SGDLS and CDR2 is YYNGEE. The ends were cut back, 3 bases at V and 0 bases at J, with 9 bases in the middle. CDR3 nucleotide sequence: TGTGCCAGCAGCGCCCGGACGGCAACTAATGAAAAACTGTTTTTT. Translation gives CASSARTATNEKLFF.

The chain couples TRBV3-1 (or the pseudogene TRBV3-2) to TRBJ2-3, with a tentative D call TRBD1 (6 bases). Between the trimmed V and J ends, which lost 1 base and 14 bases, there was a span of 10 bases. Germline assignment: CDR1 LGHDT and CDR2 YNNKEL (reference sequence). The CDR3 loop spans 11 amino acids. The CDR3 reads CASSQGQGLYF. CDR3 nucleotides: TGTGCCAGCAGCCAAGGGCAGGGGTTGTATTTT.

A single count supports this clone. This chain links TRBV6-4 with TRBJ1-2, with D hard to call. In germline, CDR1 is MRHNA, CDR2 SNTAGT. This CDR3 has 13 residues. V was pared by 4 bases and J by 4 bases, with 10 bases between. CDR3 loop: CASSGGPSYGYTF. The DNA of the CDR3 is TGTGCCAGCAGTGGCGGCCCGTCCTATGGCTACACCTTC.

The rearrangement joins TRBV6-5 to TRBJ1-2; D uncertain. Germline V gives CDR1 MNHEY, CDR2 SVGAGI. V shed 0 bases and J shed 13 bases, with 15 bases lying between them. The CDR3 covers 13 residues. The CDR3 nucleotides are TGTGCCAGCAGTTACTCGAATGTGGGGTCCCCCACCTTC. Protein product: CASSYSNVGSPTF.

J is TRBJ1-1 and V is TRBV5-1; no firm D call. The V and J ends lost 5 bases and 1 base respectively, with 18 bases between them. CDR1 is SGHRS, CDR2 YFSETQ, per germline. The CDR3 totals 16 residues. CDR3 sequence reads: CASRVGWQTSNTEAFF. The CDR3, as DNA: TGCGCCAGCAGGGTTGGTTGGCAGACTTCGAACACTGAAGCTTTCTTT.

The chain recombines TRBV6-2 or TRBV6-3 with TRBJ1-1; 9 bases map to TRBD1. Germline CDR1 and CDR2: MNHEY and SVGEGT. CDR3 size: 16 residues. Trimming at V came to 6 bases and at J to 0 bases, leaving 8 bases not matched to a gene. The CDR3 nucleotides are TGTGCCAGCAGCCCCGGACAGGGGAAAGTGAACACTGAAGCTTTCTTT. Translation: CASSPGQGKVNTEAFF.

The chain employs TRBV29-1 and TRBJ1-2; D is unclear. Germline loops: CDR1 SQVTM, CDR2 ANQGSEA. V was shortened by 3 bases and J by 4 bases, with 15 bases between the two germline ends. The length of the CDR3 is 14 residues. The CDR3 DNA sequence: TGCAGCGTTGACCCCCGGGGAGCTGGCTATGGCTACACCTTC. This sequence encodes CSVDPRGAGYGYTF.

The chain joins TRBV10-1 to TRBJ1-3; 7 bases agree with TRBD1. CDR1 and CDR2 (germline): WNHNN, SYGVQD (reference sequence). This CDR3 contains 17 residues. Trimming cost V 6 bases and J 1 base; bases outside gene matches: 12. The chain's CDR3 is CASREPTGQASGNTIYF. The CDR3 DNA follows: TGCGCCAGCAGGGAGCCGACCGGACAGGCTTCTGGAAACACCATATATTTT.

V is TRBV24-1 and J is TRBJ1-2; D is uncertain. V lost 3 bases, J lost 0 bases, and 7 bases lay in between. CDR3 size: 14 residues. Per germline, CDR1 KGHDR and CDR2 SFDVKD. The CDR3 DNA is TGTGCCACCAGTGATGCATCAGCTAACTATGGCTACACCTTC. Its protein is CATSDASANYGYTF.

The J gene is TRBJ1-3, the V gene TRBV2, with 7 bases identical to TRBD1. The CDR3 totals 14 residues. CDR1 SNHLY and CDR2 FYNNEI come from the germline V gene. Losses at the gene ends were 8 bases for V and 7 bases for J; bases not matched to a gene: 11. This CDR3 reads CASRWTGPENTIYF. The CDR3 DNA is TGTGCCAGCCGATGGACAGGCCCGGAGAACACCATATATTTT.

The table lists this clone with a few counts. The identical CDR3 is also encoded by other nucleotide sequences in the sample. This rearrangement joins TRBV5-1 to TRBJ1-1; possible D gene TRBD1, 6 bases. The CDR3 covers 13 residues. Trimming took off 0 bases at V and 4 bases at J, with 7 bases between the two ends. The germline CDR1 and CDR2 sequences are SGHRS and YFSETQ. CDR3 DNA: TGCGCCAGCAGCTTGGACAGGGCCACTGAAGCTTTCTTT. This encodes CASSLDRATEAFF.

The chain recombines TRBV6-5 with TRBJ1-6; D is unclear. The CDR3 covers 12 residues. Trimming stripped 8 bases from V and 5 bases from J, with 7 bases between. Germline V CDR1 and CDR2: MNHEY, SVGAGI. The CDR3 here is CASRVDNSPLHF. As DNA, the CDR3 is TGTGCCAGCCGGGTCGATAATTCACCCCTCCACTTT.